Detailed here is one T cell receptor beta chain. Its antigen remains unidentified. These data originate in a study of T cell responses to AZD1222 COVID-19 vaccine. From germline, CDR1 is LGHNA and CDR2 YNFKEQ. CDR3 length equals 15 residues. V lost 2 bases to trimming and J lost 8 bases; unmatched junction nucleotides: 12. TCRdb keeps only in-frame clones here, not all; method: immunoSEQ multiplex PCR. The sample contains 100,000 to 150,000 clones, 87% of which appear only once. Findings and limits, study-wide: Among AZD1222 vaccinees, only 6 or 7 were seropositive at baseline.

This sample comprised peripheral blood, obtained on day 0 of AZD1222 vaccination. The J gene is TRBJ2-7, the V gene TRBV4-2, with 7 bases fitting TRBD2. The sequence was obtained from an adult in good health. CDR3 sequence (DNA): TGTGCCAGCAGCCAATCGGCGGGGGTTGAAGTCCAGCAGTACTTC. It specifies CASSQSAGVEVQQYF.